A single sample gave rise to the 9 T cell receptor beta chains below, sequenced in a study of RUNX1 and TCR beta rearrangement in T-cell leukemia. The sequenced amplicons covered TCR beta DJ as well as VDJ rearrangements. Using its own MiXCR run on the PCR reads, TCRdb lists one record per CDR3 protein. The table shows hundreds of distinct CDR3 sequences, with roughly a third occurring only once. Material: blood. Receptors originate from a female donor with T-cell acute lymphoblastic leukemia.

Turning to this clonotype: A much larger clone differs by one base, so this may be a read error. The chain is built from TRBV6-2 or TRBV6-3 and TRBJ1-2, with D unresolved. Per the germline V gene, CDR1 is MNHEY and CDR2 is SVGEGT. This CDR3 spans 15 amino acids. The CDR3 is CASSYSQRAMGGFTF. In nucleotides, the CDR3 is TGTGCCAGCAGTTACTCCCAGCGGGCGATGGGCGGCTTCACCTTC.

In this sample, this clonotype is large (0.1 to 1%). The rearrangement uses TRBV11-2 and TRBJ2-2; the D is unclear. The CDR3 runs 13 residues. Germline V gene sequence: CDR1 SGHAT, CDR2 FQNNGV. V was trimmed by 3 bases and J by 7 bases, leaving 9 bases between them. CDR3 nucleotides: TGTGCCAGCAGCTTGTGGAACGGCGGGGAGCTGTTTTTT. As protein: CASSLWNGGELFF.

Turning to this clonotype: At one boundary the junction diverges from the germline segment, which might be a read error. The chain recombines TRBV10-2 with TRBJ1-1, with D unclear. The germline gives CDR1 WSHSY, CDR2 SAAADI. The CDR3 extends over 15 amino acids. CDR3 coding DNA: TGCGCCAGCAGTGCTCTTCGTGGAGTAGACACTAAAGCTTTCTTT. It specifies CASSALRGVDTKAFF.

This rearrangement joins TRBV19 to TRBJ2-1, with D hard to call. V dropped 7 bases and J dropped 1 base, with 14 bases sitting between them. Germline lookup yields CDR1 LNHDA and CDR2 SQIVND (reference sequence). The CDR3 covers 15 residues. CDR3 DNA sequence: TGTGCCAGTAAGAAGGAGTTTCGGTCCTACAATGAGCAGTTCTTC. Translating it yields CASKKEFRSYNEQFF.

This clonotype is large (0.1 to 1%) within its sample. The chain combines TRBV6-2 or TRBV6-3 with TRBJ1-1; a possible D gene is TRBD1 (5 bases). The ends were cut back, 6 bases at V and 3 bases at J, with 11 bases in the middle. CDR3 length: 13 amino acids. CDR1 is MNHEY and CDR2 is SVGEGT in the germline V gene. The chain's CDR3 is CASSLDSYTEAFF. The CDR3 DNA is TGTGCCAGCAGCCTCGACAGTTACACTGAAGCTTTCTTT.

The chain carries TRBV20-1 and TRBJ1-1; no definite D call. This CDR3 spans 13 amino acids. The V gene lost 5 bases and the J gene lost 1 base, with 11 bases spanning the gap. The germline gives CDR1 DFQATT, CDR2 SNEGSKA (reference sequence). CDR3 region: CSAQTRRNTEAFF. The CDR3 DNA follows: TGCAGTGCTCAGACACGGAGGAACACTGAAGCTTTCTTT.

By proportion, this clonotype is medium-sized. This chain links TRBV7-9 with TRBJ1-3; TRBD1 is a possible D gene (5 bases). Trimming shortened V by 1 base and J by 8 bases, and 15 bases separated the two germline ends. This CDR3 is 15 amino acids long. Germline loops: CDR1 SEHNR, CDR2 FQNEAQ (reference sequence). The CDR3 coding sequence is TGTGCCAGCAGCTTAGAGCCAGGGCGGCGGGACACCATATATTTT. Amino acid sequence: CASSLEPGRRDTIYF.

By sample share, this clonotype is medium-sized. The chain joins TRBV6-2 or TRBV6-3 to TRBJ1-2; D not certain. With 0 bases removed from V and 8 bases from J, the gap between germline ends came to 16 bases. Germline V lookup: CDR1 MNHEY, CDR2 SVGEGT. This CDR3 has 15 amino acids. The CDR3 coding sequence is TGTGCCAGCAGTTACTCCCAGCGGGCGATGGGCGGCTACACCTTC. As protein: CASSYSQRAMGGYTF.

Relative to its sample, this clonotype is medium-sized. The chain joins TRBV7-9 to TRBJ1-6; D is ambiguous. The CDR3 length is 15 residues. Trimming stripped 5 bases from V and 0 bases from J, with 8 bases between. Germline values: CDR1 SEHNR, CDR2 FQNEAQ (reference sequence). CDR3 nucleotides: TGTGCCAGCAGCCCAGAGAGCTCCTATAATTCACCCCTCCACTTT. It translates to CASSPESSYNSPLHF.